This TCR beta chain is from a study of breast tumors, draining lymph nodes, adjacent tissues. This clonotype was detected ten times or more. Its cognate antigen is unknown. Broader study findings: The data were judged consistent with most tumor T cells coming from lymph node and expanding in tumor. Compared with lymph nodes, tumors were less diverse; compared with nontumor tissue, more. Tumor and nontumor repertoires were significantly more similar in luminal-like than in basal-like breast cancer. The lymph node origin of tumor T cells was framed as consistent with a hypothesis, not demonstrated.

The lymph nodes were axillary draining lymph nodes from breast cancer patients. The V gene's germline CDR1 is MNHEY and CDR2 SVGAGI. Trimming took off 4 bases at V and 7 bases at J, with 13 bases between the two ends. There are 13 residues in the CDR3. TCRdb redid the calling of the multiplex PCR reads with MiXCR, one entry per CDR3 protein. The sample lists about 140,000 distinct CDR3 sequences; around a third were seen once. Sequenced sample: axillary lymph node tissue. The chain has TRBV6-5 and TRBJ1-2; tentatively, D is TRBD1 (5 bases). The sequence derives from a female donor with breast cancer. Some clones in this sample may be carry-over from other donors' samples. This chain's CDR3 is CASSFGSGIGYTF. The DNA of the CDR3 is TGTGCCAGCAGTTTCGGTTCAGGGATTGGCTACACCTTC.